The 6 T cell receptor beta chains presented below share a single source sample, sequenced in a study of cytotoxic CD8 clonotypes in ibrutinib-treated CLL. Some clones are missing from TCRdb's copy, which holds only in-frame ones; the method was immunoSEQ multiplex PCR. The repertoire includes 110,000 to 150,000 clones, 70% to 80% of them detected once, and just over 5% sits in the top ten. Sequences were derived from PBMCs, sampled after 24 months of ibrutinib treatment. These receptors originate from a human donor with chronic lymphocytic leukemia.

The chain uses TRBV28 and TRBJ2-7; D remains ambiguous. In germline, CDR1 is MDHEN, CDR2 SYDVKM. V lost 2 bases to trimming and J lost 2 bases, with 13 bases between them. The CDR3 has 15 residues. DNA for the CDR3: TGTGCCAGCAGTTTACCAGGCGGTATAACCTACGAGCAGTACTTC. This sequence encodes CASSLPGGITYEQYF. Full variable domain (remainder filled in from reference TRBV28 and TRBJ2-7): DVKVTQSSRYLVKRTGEKVFLECVQDMDHENMFWYRQDPGLGLRLIYFSYDVKMKEKGDIPEGYSVSREKKERFSLILESASTNQTSMYLCASSLPGGITYEQYFGPGTRLTVT.

This chain connects TRBV28 to TRBJ1-2, with D uncertain. Per the germline V gene, CDR1 is MDHEN and CDR2 is SYDVKM. The CDR3 consists of 12 residues. V lost 1 base and J 4 bases, leaving 4 bases between the germline ends. CDR3 DNA: TGTGCCAGCAGTTTATCCCGCTATGGCTACACCTTC. This encodes CASSLSRYGYTF.

This clone occurred a few times. The V gene is TRBV2, the J gene TRBJ2-3, with unresolved D. CDR3 length equals 12 residues. CDR1 is SNHLY and CDR2 is FYNNEI in the germline V gene. Trimming removed 6 bases at V and 2 bases at J, with 6 bases between. CDR3 nucleotide sequence: TGTGCCAGCAGCTCTGACACAGATACGCAGTATTTT. This encodes CASSSDTDTQYF.

The chain joins TRBV9 to TRBJ2-7; a weak D match, TRBD1 (5 bases). The CDR3 is made up of 15 amino acids. The germline V gene encodes CDR1 SGDLS and CDR2 YYNGEE. V lost 0 bases to trimming and J lost 2 bases, with 12 bases between them. CDR3 in amino acids: CASSVGGLGTYEQYF. For the CDR3, the DNA is TGTGCCAGCAGCGTAGGGGGCTTGGGGACCTACGAGCAGTACTTC.

V is TRBV27 and J is TRBJ1-2; D unclear. The CDR3 length is 13 residues. Trimming stripped 4 bases from V and 3 bases from J, with 9 bases between. The V gene's germline CDR1 is MNHEY and CDR2 SMNVEV (reference sequence). Written as DNA, the CDR3 is TGTGCCAGCAGTTCCGGCGACTACTATGGCTACACCTTC. It specifies CASSSGDYYGYTF.

The chain is built from TRBV11-2 and TRBJ1-6; maybe TRBD1 (5 bases). This CDR3 region has 17 residues. Germline loops: CDR1 SGHAT, CDR2 FQNNGV. V was clipped by 1 base and J by 7 bases, with 17 bases between them. The CDR3 loop is CASSLVRGGGANSPLHF. The CDR3 nucleotides are TGTGCCAGCAGCTTAGTTAGGGGTGGCGGTGCCAATTCACCCCTCCACTTT.